Listed below are T cell receptor beta chains from one sample, sequenced in a study of shared clonotypes between healthy human individuals. The repertoire was sequenced with immunoSEQ multiplex PCR; TCRdb's copy has only in-frame clones and lacks some. The data contain millions of clones, 85% to 95% of them singletons. The sample comprised naive CD8+ T cells from PBMCs. The receptors were gathered from a man aged 18 to 35 in good health. Some clones in this sample may be carry-over from other donors' samples. The CDR3 runs from the conserved cysteine through the conserved F or W. Each record gives: V gene, D gene, clone size, CDR3 length, J gene, CDR3 DNA, CDR3 protein. D genes are given only for firm matches. A row's size may be missing; if present it is once, few, many or a size class.

TRBV19	TRBD1	NA	15	TRBJ1-1	TGTGCCAGTAGTCCACACAGGGGAGAGAACACTGAAGCTTTCTTT	CASSPHRGENTEAFF
TRBV7-6	NA	NA	12	TRBJ2-7	TGTGCCAGCAGCCCCTCCCCCTACGAGCAGTACTTC	CASSPSPYEQYF
TRBV28	NA	NA	15	TRBJ1-1	TGTGCCAGCAGTTCGCCCCAGGGAATGAACACTGAAGCTTTCTTT	CASSSPQGMNTEAFF
TRBV5-1	NA	NA	15	TRBJ1-1	TGCGCCAGCAGCTTGGGCAGAGGGAGTAACACTGAAGCTTTCTTT	CASSLGRGSNTEAFF
TRBV25-1	TRBD1	NA	15	TRBJ1-2	TGTGCCAGCAGTCAGGGGGATCGGGCTAACTATGGCTACACCTTC	CASSQGDRANYGYTF
TRBV4-3	NA	NA	15	TRBJ2-3	TGCGCCAGCAGCCAAGATCTAGGGGAAGGGGATACGCAGTATTTT	CASSQDLGEGDTQYF
TRBV5-1	NA	NA	14	TRBJ2-1	TGCGCCAGCAGCCTGACCGGCACCTACAATGAGCAGTTCTTC	CASSLTGTYNEQFF
TRBV7-2	TRBD2	NA	13	TRBJ2-1	TGTGCCAGCAGCCCCATAGCGGGTCAGGAGCAGTTCTTC	CASSPIAGQEQFF
TRBV5-6	TRBD1	NA	17	TRBJ1-4	TGTGCCAGCAGCTTGCTGAAACAGGGGGCCCGGGGTGAAAAACTGTTTTTT	CASSLLKQGARGEKLFF
TRBV27	TRBD2	NA	16	TRBJ2-1	TGTGCCAGCAGTTGGACCGGGACTAGCGGGAGCGTCGGGCAGTTCTTC	CASSWTGTSGSVGQFF
TRBV29-1	NA	NA	19	TRBJ2-3	TGCAGCGTTGAAGATCAGGATATTGGGTTTAACGGCCCCCCAGATACGCAGTATTTT	CSVEDQDIGFNGPPDTQYF
TRBV13	NA	NA	14	TRBJ2-1	TGTGCCAGCAGCCTAGGGAGGTCCTACAATGAGCAGTTCTTC	CASSLGRSYNEQFF
TRBV5-4	TRBD1	NA	12	TRBJ2-4	TGTGCCAGCAGCGGGACAGAAAACATTCAGTACTTC	CASSGTENIQYF
TRBV10-3	TRBD2	NA	16	TRBJ2-3	TGTGCCATCAGTGAGGAGCTAGCGGGAATCACAGATACGCAGTATTTT	CAISEELAGITDTQYF
TRBV9	TRBD1	NA	14	TRBJ1-5	TGTGCCAGCAGCGGGACAGGGAGCAATCAGCCCCAGCATTTT	CASSGTGSNQPQHF
TRBV29-1	NA	NA	11	TRBJ2-7	TGCAGCGGCAGACTGAACTACGAGCAGTACTTC	CSGRLNYEQYF
TRBV28	NA	once	12	TRBJ2-7	TGTGCCAGCAGTTCCGGAGGGGGCGAGCAGTACTTC	CASSSGGGEQYF
TRBV5-8	NA	NA	14	TRBJ2-7	TGTGCCAGCAGCTTTCAGGAGGGGCCCCGGGAGCAGTACTTC	CASSFQEGPREQYF
TRBV7-8	TRBD1	NA	18	TRBJ2-5	TGTGCCAGCAGCCAAGAGATCGGGACAGAGTTCCCCGAAGAGACCCAGTACTTC	CASSQEIGTEFPEETQYF
TRBV10-3	NA	once	13	TRBJ2-1	TGTGCCATCAGTCCAGCAGGGTGGGTTGAGCAGTTCTTC	CAISPAGWVEQFF
TRBV6-1	TRBD2	NA	15	TRBJ2-7	TGTGCCAGCAGTGAAGTGGGACTAGCGGGACACGAGCAGTACTTC	CASSEVGLAGHEQYF
TRBV5-6	NA	NA	16	TRBJ2-3	TGTGCCAGCAGCTTGACCCGAGATTATACGACAGATACGCAGTATTTT	CASSLTRDYTTDTQYF
TRBV27	TRBD1	NA	15	TRBJ2-3	TGTGCCAGCACCTCCGGGACAGGGGCCGCAGATACGCAGTATTTT	CASTSGTGAADTQYF
TRBV9	TRBD2	once	14	TRBJ2-3	TGTGCCAGCAGCCCCAGCGGGAAAACAGATACGCAGTATTTT	CASSPSGKTDTQYF
TRBV30	TRBD1	NA	14	TRBJ1-1	TGTGCCTGTCGCCGCGGAACAGGGGGCGAGGAAGCTTTCTTT	CACRRGTGGEEAFF
TRBV11-2	NA	NA	16	TRBJ1-1	TGTGCCAGCAGCTTCGAAAGGTCGGGCACTTGGACTGAAGCTTTCTTT	CASSFERSGTWTEAFF
TRBV28	NA	once	14	TRBJ1-4	TGTGCCGTCGCGTCAGGGACGCGATGGGAAAAACTGTTTTTT	CAVASGTRWEKLFF
TRBV5-1	NA	NA	14	TRBJ1-1	TGCGCCAGCAGCCCCGAAAGGACGAACACTGAAGCTTTCTTT	CASSPERTNTEAFF
TRBV5-1	TRBD2	once	17	TRBJ2-1	TGCGCCAGCAGCTTGGTGGCGGGAGGAGGGACCTACAATGAGCAGTTCTTC	CASSLVAGGGTYNEQFF
TRBV30	NA	NA	11	TRBJ1-1	TGTGCCTGGAGTACGGGGTTTGAAGCTTTCTTT	CAWSTGFEAFF
TRBV28	TRBD2	NA	15	TRBJ2-5	TGTGCCAGCAGTCCCTGGGGGGGGACCCAAGAGACCCAGTACTTC	CASSPWGGTQETQYF
TRBV4-3	TRBD2	NA	17	TRBJ2-1	TGCGCCAGCAGCCGCTCGTTGGCTAGCGGGAGGCAGTATGAGCAGTTCTTC	CASSRSLASGRQYEQFF
TRBV10-1	NA	NA	15	TRBJ2-4	TGCGCCAGCAGCGAAGGGACCCTAGCCAAAAACATTCAGTACTTC	CASSEGTLAKNIQYF
TRBV5-4	TRBD2	NA	18	TRBJ2-2	TGTGCCAGCAGTCATATAGCGGGAGGGCCGTTAGACACCGGGGAGCTGTTTTTT	CASSHIAGGPLDTGELFF
TRBV9	TRBD2	NA	14	TRBJ2-1	TGTGCCAGCAGCTCCGGACTAGCGGGCTATGAGCAGTTCTTC	CASSSGLAGYEQFF
TRBV6-5	TRBD1	NA	14	TRBJ2-7	TGTGCCAGCAGCAGCGGCAGGGGGCACTTCGAGCAGTACTTC	CASSSGRGHFEQYF
TRBV5-1	NA	NA	17	TRBJ1-4	TGCGCCAGCAGCTTGGAGGGTGTTACCCACGCGAATGAAAAACTGTTTTTT	CASSLEGVTHANEKLFF
TRBV10-3	NA	NA	17	TRBJ2-6	TGTGCCATCAGTGAGTCGACGGGGTTCTCTGGGGCCAACGTCCTGACTTTC	CAISESTGFSGANVLTF
TRBV27	NA	NA	13	TRBJ2-7	TGTGCCAGCAGTTTACAGGCGACCTACGAGCAGTACTTC	CASSLQATYEQYF
TRBV29-1	NA	NA	12	TRBJ2-2	TGCAGCGTTGTCGAACCCACCGGGGAGCTGTTTTTT	CSVVEPTGELFF
TRBV9	NA	NA	14	TRBJ2-1	TGTGCCAGCAGCCCCAGCCAGGTCGGCAATGAGCAGTTCTTC	CASSPSQVGNEQFF
TRBV27	NA	NA	12	TRBJ2-1	TGTGCCAGCAGTTCGGGGACCAATGAGCAGTTCTTC	CASSSGTNEQFF
TRBV6-1	TRBD1	NA	16	TRBJ1-3	TGTGCCAGCAGTGAAATCAGACAGGGGGTTGGAAACACCATATATTTT	CASSEIRQGVGNTIYF
TRBV27	NA	once	16	TRBJ2-7	TGTGCCAGCAGTTTATCAGCTTACAGGTGGGGCTACGAGCAGTACTTC	CASSLSAYRWGYEQYF
TRBV28	TRBD1	NA	15	TRBJ2-7	TGTGCCAGCAGCGGGACAGGGGGCCCGATCTACGAGCAGTACTTC	CASSGTGGPIYEQYF
TRBV27	NA	few	15	TRBJ2-7	TGTGCCAGCAGTTTATCGGGGGGGGCGTCCTACGAGCAGTACTTC	CASSLSGGASYEQYF
TRBV13	NA	NA	13	TRBJ2-7	TGTGCCAGCAGCCCAAGGACCGGTTACGAGCAGTACTTC	CASSPRTGYEQYF
TRBV6-6	NA	once	15	TRBJ2-1	TGTGCCAGCAGTCATACTACCCGCTCCTACAATGAGCAGTTCTTC	CASSHTTRSYNEQFF
TRBV7-8	NA	NA	13	TRBJ2-7	TGTGCCAGCAGCTTACCACCATGGGACGAGCAGTACTTC	CASSLPPWDEQYF
TRBV27	NA	NA	11	TRBJ2-1	TGTGCCAGCAGTTTCTTTGGGGAGCAGTTCTTC	CASSFFGEQFF
TRBV5-6	TRBD1	NA	14	TRBJ2-3	TGTGCCAGCAGCTTGTACAGGGGATCAGATACGCAGTATTTT	CASSLYRGSDTQYF
TRBV7-2	TRBD2	NA	18	TRBJ2-3	TGTGCCAGCAGCTTAGGTCTAGCGGGAGGGCCGCGCACAGATACGCAGTATTTT	CASSLGLAGGPRTDTQYF
TRBV9	TRBD2	NA	19	TRBJ2-6	TGTGCCAGCAGCCAACATACTAGCGGGAGACTCTCTGGGGCCAACGTCCTGACTTTC	CASSQHTSGRLSGANVLTF
TRBV9	NA	few	15	TRBJ1-1	TGTGCCAGCAGCGTAGGTGTAGGGGGTTGGACTGAAGCTTTCTTT	CASSVGVGGWTEAFF
TRBV27	NA	NA	14	TRBJ2-1	TGTGCCAGCAGTTTAGGGGGCATGGTAAATGAGCAGTTCTTC	CASSLGGMVNEQFF
TRBV7-3	NA	NA	14	TRBJ2-1	TGTGCCAGCAGCTTAAATCGAGCGAACAATGAGCAGTTCTTC	CASSLNRANNEQFF
TRBV6-1	NA	NA	16	TRBJ2-2	TGTGCCAGCAGTGATGTAAGGAATTCGAACACCGGGGAGCTGTTTTTT	CASSDVRNSNTGELFF
TRBV13	TRBD2	NA	15	TRBJ2-2	TGTGCCAGCAGCTTTTTACTAGCGGTTACCGGGGAGCTGTTTTTT	CASSFLLAVTGELFF
TRBV9	TRBD1	NA	14	TRBJ1-3	TGTGCCAGCAGCCCCGACAGGGGTGGAAACACCATATATTTT	CASSPDRGGNTIYF